The 29 T cell receptor beta chains in this list originate from one sample, sequenced in a study of neurological immune-mediated disorders. MiXCR, applied by TCRdb to the 5' RACE reads, yields one record per CDR3 protein. This repertoire shows about 66,000 distinct CDR3 sequences, about 5.1% found once; its top ten account for 2.2%. The material sequenced was PBMCs. These receptor sequences come from a woman between 70 and 85 years old with multiple sclerosis.

The chain employs TRBV5-1 and TRBJ2-2, with D unresolved. CDR1 and CDR2 from the germline V gene are SGHRS and YFSETQ. V was pared by 5 bases and J by 5 bases, with 10 bases between. This CDR3 contains 13 residues. The DNA of the CDR3 is TGCGCCAGCAGGGTCGTGGAAACCGGGGAGCTGTTTTTT. Amino acids: CASRVVETGELFF.

This clonotype was detected a few times. CDR3 residues: CASSSTGTGKNIQYF. The CDR3 coding sequence is TGTGCCAGCAGTTCTACCGGGACAGGGAAAAACATTCAGTACTTC. This chain connects TRBV12-3 or TRBV12-4 to TRBJ2-4; 9 nucleotides agree with TRBD1. V shed 4 bases, J shed 4 bases, and the junction held 5 bases outside the gene matches. This CDR3 contains 15 residues.

This clonotype has at least ten counts. The chain couples TRBV15 to TRBJ1-5; 7 bases are a match to TRBD1. J lost 3 bases, V lost 0 bases, and 5 bases had no gene match. Germline lookup yields CDR1 LNHNV and CDR2 YYDKDF (reference sequence). The CDR3 has 16 amino acids. The CDR3 loop is CATSREQGTFNQPQHF. CDR3 nucleotides: TGTGCCACCAGCAGAGAACAGGGGACTTTCAATCAGCCCCAGCATTTT.

There are many counts of this clonotype. The V gene is TRBV20-1, the J gene TRBJ2-7; D is perhaps TRBD2 (6 bases). The germline V and J ends were trimmed by 1 base and 2 bases, with 12 bases remaining between them. CDR1 is DFQATT, CDR2 SNEGSKA, per germline (reference sequence). This CDR3 is built from 14 residues. CDR3 in DNA: TGCAGTGCTAGAGGAGCTAGCGACCCCTACGAGCAGTACTTC. This codes for CSARGASDPYEQYF.

This clonotype has just a few counts. A much larger clone differs from this one at a single base, so this may be a read error. This chain connects TRBV6-1 to TRBJ1-5; 10 bases line up with TRBD1. J lost 6 bases, V lost 6 bases, and 2 bases had no gene match. Germline loops: CDR1 MNHNS, CDR2 SASEGT. The CDR3 totals 13 residues. CDR3 bases: TGTGCCAGCAGGGGACAGGGGTCTCAGCCCCAGCATTTT. Amino acids: CASRGQGSQPQHF.

In its sample, this clonotype was seen many times. This sequence joins TRBV11-2 and TRBJ2-1; D is possibly TRBD1 or TRBD2 (6 bases each). V lost 1 base to trimming and J lost 6 bases, with 10 bases between them. This CDR3 has 14 residues. Germline V gene data show CDR1 as SGHAT and CDR2 as FQNNGV. CDR3 protein: CASSLVWGANEQFF. The CDR3 region has the DNA TGTGCCAGCAGCTTAGTATGGGGGGCCAATGAGCAGTTCTTC.

In its sample, this clonotype was seen many times. The V call is TRBV5-4, the J call TRBJ1-1; possibly TRBD1 for D (5 bases). Germline V gene data show CDR1 as SGHNT and CDR2 as YYREEE (reference sequence). The V end was cut by 4 bases, the J end by 3 bases, with 10 bases between. This CDR3 contains 13 residues. In DNA, the CDR3 is TGTGCCAGCAGCCAAGACAGCGACACTGAAGCTTTCTTT. As protein: CASSQDSDTEAFF.

The chain employs TRBV6-5 and TRBJ2-7; D unresolved. V lost 6 bases, J lost 2 bases, and 11 bases lay in between. The germline CDR1 and CDR2 sequences are MNHEY and SVGAGI. This CDR3 region has 13 residues. CDR3 sequence reads: CASSKESTYEQYF. The CDR3 DNA sequence: TGTGCCAGCAGCAAGGAATCTACCTACGAGCAGTACTTC.

In this sample, this clonotype turned up many times. This CDR3 is CASSLWGEKLFF. In DNA, the CDR3 is TGTGCCAGCAGTTTATGGGGTGAAAAACTGTTTTTT. The V and J genes are TRBV12-3 or TRBV12-4 and TRBJ1-4; no clear D gene. V gave up 2 bases and J gave up 7 bases, with 5 bases separating them. This CDR3 region has 12 residues.

This clonotype occurred many times. The rearrangement links TRBV12-3 or TRBV12-4 to TRBJ2-7, with D possibly TRBD1 on 5 matching bases. This CDR3 has 13 amino acids. Trimming removed 8 bases at V and 3 bases at J, with 14 bases between. CDR3 loop: CASGVAGYYEQYF. As DNA, the CDR3 is TGTGCCAGCGGTGTAGCAGGGTACTACGAGCAGTACTTC.

This clonotype was seen a few times. The chain is built from TRBV7-2 and TRBJ2-2; TRBD2 agrees at 10 bases. The CDR3 is 16 residues long. The V gene's germline CDR1 is SGHTA and CDR2 FQGNSA. With V trimmed by 1 base and J by 5 bases, 4 bases remained unmatched. The CDR3 bases are TGTGCCAGCAGCTTAGAATCAGCGGGAGGGACCGGGGAGCTGTTTTTT. Protein product: CASSLESAGGTGELFF.

This clonotype has ten or more counts. This chain joins TRBV5-1 and TRBJ2-1; no clear D. V was shortened by 0 bases and J by 7 bases, with 5 bases between the two germline ends. Germline CDR1 and CDR2: SGHRS and YFSETQ. The CDR3 runs to 12 residues. The CDR3 region is CASSLEVNEQFF. The CDR3 DNA reads as TGCGCCAGCAGCTTGGAGGTAAATGAGCAGTTCTTC.

This clonotype was counted only a few times. The V gene is TRBV5-1, the J gene TRBJ1-3; D perhaps matches TRBD1 (5 bases). V was pared by 4 bases and J by 0 bases, with 14 bases between. The CDR3 spans 16 residues. Germline CDR1 and CDR2: SGHRS and YFSETQ. CDR3 in amino acids: CASSPQPGVSGNTIYF. The DNA for the CDR3 is TGCGCCAGCAGCCCACAACCGGGGGTCTCTGGAAACACCATATATTTT.

In its sample, this clonotype was seen many times. CDR3 coding DNA: TGTGCCAGCAGTCCCCTCCGGGGCGCGGGGGAAACCGGGGAGCTGTTTTTT. It yields the protein CASSPLRGAGETGELFF. The chain is built from TRBV6-5 and TRBJ2-2; 7 nucleotides line up with TRBD2. There are 17 residues in the CDR3. Trimming cost V 5 bases and J 5 bases; bases outside gene matches: 14. Germline V gives CDR1 MNHEY, CDR2 SVGAGI.

This clonotype was counted many times. This rearrangement joins TRBV6-2 or TRBV6-3 to TRBJ2-2, with TRBD2 identical over 10 bases. V shed 6 bases, J shed 4 bases, and the junction held 8 bases outside the gene matches. Germline CDR1 reads MNHEY; CDR2 reads SVGEGT. The CDR3 extends over 16 amino acids. The CDR3 reads CASRLGLAPVTGELFF. As DNA, the CDR3 is TGTGCCAGCAGGTTGGGACTAGCGCCTGTCACCGGGGAGCTGTTTTTT.

This clonotype was seen at least ten times. The chain couples TRBV29-1 to TRBJ2-7; 14 nucleotides match TRBD2. Per the germline V gene, CDR1 is SQVTM and CDR2 is ANQGSEA. J was trimmed by 4 bases and V by 4 bases; bases with no gene match: 6. The CDR3 loop spans 15 amino acids. The CDR3 DNA reads TGCAGCGTTGCGGGGACTAGCGGGAGTCGGTACGAGCAGTACTTC. Protein sequence: CSVAGTSGSRYEQYF.

This clonotype was picked up many times. The rearrangement uses TRBV12-3 or TRBV12-4 and TRBJ2-1, with TRBD2 matching over 7 bases. The trim removed 8 bases at V and 0 bases at J, leaving 10 bases unmatched. The CDR3 runs 16 residues. CDR3 region: CASGPGGSTSYNEQFF. DNA of the CDR3: TGTGCCAGCGGCCCTGGCGGGAGCACCTCCTACAATGAGCAGTTCTTC.

This clonotype was seen repeatedly, ten times or more. V usage is TRBV29-1 and J usage is TRBJ1-1; tentatively, D is TRBD1 (5 bases). The CDR3 has 12 amino acids. Germline V gene sequence: CDR1 SQVTM, CDR2 ANQGSEA. V dropped 2 bases and J dropped 10 bases, with 14 bases sitting between them. The CDR3 DNA follows: TGCAGCGTTGAAAGGGGTAAGAGGATAGCTTTCTTT. It yields the protein CSVERGKRIAFF.

This clonotype was recorded at least ten times. The J gene is TRBJ2-7, the V gene TRBV4-1, with a possible D match to TRBD1 (5 bases). The CDR3 sequence is 14 residues long. Germline CDR1 reads MGHRA; CDR2 reads YSYEKL. V was shortened by 1 base and J by 7 bases, with 14 bases between the two germline ends. Here the CDR3 DNA reads TGCGCCAGCAGCCAAGTGGGGCTGGGCCTGGAGCAGTACTTC. It yields the protein CASSQVGLGLEQYF.

This clonotype has only a few counts. The chain employs TRBV29-1 and TRBJ1-1; D is ambiguous. The germline V gene has CDR1 SQVTM and CDR2 ANQGSEA. V was trimmed by 4 bases and J by 1 base, leaving 7 bases between them. The CDR3 covers 12 residues. CDR3 protein: CSVAGWNTEAFF. In DNA, the CDR3 is TGCAGCGTTGCAGGTTGGAACACTGAAGCTTTCTTT.

The J gene is TRBJ2-1, the V gene TRBV6-5; 9 bases match TRBD1. Germline assignment: CDR1 MNHEY and CDR2 SVGAGI. The junction had 5 bases not matched to a gene; V was cut back by 2 bases and J by 0 bases. The CDR3 consists of 17 residues. CDR3 DNA: TGTGCCAGCAGTTACGCGTCGGGACAGGGCTCCTACAATGAGCAGTTCTTC. Translating it yields CASSYASGQGSYNEQFF.

At least ten counts were recorded for this clonotype. This chain links TRBV5-1 with TRBJ2-7; D might be TRBD2 (6 bases). Germline loops: CDR1 SGHRS, CDR2 YFSETQ. The V gene lost 1 base and the J gene lost 7 bases, with 18 bases spanning the gap. The CDR3 runs 15 residues. The CDR3 region is CASSLLRRDLREQYF. For the CDR3, the DNA is TGCGCCAGCAGCTTGCTTAGACGGGACTTACGTGAGCAGTACTTC.

This clonotype was seen repeatedly, ten times or more. The chain has TRBV11-2 and TRBJ2-1; D remains unclear. Germline CDR1 and CDR2: SGHAT and FQNNGV. The ends were cut back, 6 bases at V and 2 bases at J, with 14 bases in the middle. The length of the CDR3 is 15 residues. The CDR3 coding sequence is TGTGCCAGCAGATTTAGGCGGAGACCCTACAATGAGCAGTTCTTC. This encodes CASRFRRRPYNEQFF.

This clonotype was found many times. The chain is built from TRBV29-1 and TRBJ2-3; TRBD2 matches 9 bases. Germline loops: CDR1 SQVTM, CDR2 ANQGSEA. The CDR3 has 15 amino acids. J was trimmed by 0 bases and V by 6 bases; bases with no gene match: 7. The CDR3 DNA follows: TGCAGCGTCGAGCCTAGCGGGGCTAGCACAGATACGCAGTATTTT. Protein: CSVEPSGASTDTQYF.

Ten or more counts support this clonotype. V gene TRBV20-1 combines with J gene TRBJ1-5; 8 bases line up with TRBD1. CDR3 size: 15 residues. CDR1 and CDR2 from the germline V gene are DFQATT and SNEGSKA (reference sequence). With 0 bases clipped from V and 3 bases from J, the junction kept 4 bases outside the gene matches. CDR3: CSARDSRGLNQPQHF. The CDR3 region has the DNA TGCAGTGCTAGAGATTCCAGGGGGCTCAATCAGCCCCAGCATTTT.

This clonotype was detected a few times. This rearrangement joins TRBV6-6 to TRBJ1-1; tentative D call: TRBD1 (5 bases). Trimming shortened V by 4 bases and J by 0 bases, and 15 bases separated the two germline ends. Looked up from germline, CDR1 is MNHNY and CDR2 is SVGAGI (reference sequence). This CDR3 has 16 amino acids. CDR3 residues: CASSSRGGALNTEAFF. CDR3 nucleotides: TGTGCCAGCAGTTCCCGGGGAGGGGCTCTGAACACTGAAGCTTTCTTT.

This clonotype was counted ten times or more. As DNA, the CDR3 is TGTGCCAGCAGCCCCAGGGCGGATCAGCCCCAGCATTTT. Its protein product is CASSPRADQPQHF. V usage is TRBV7-2 and J usage is TRBJ1-5; D is possibly TRBD1 (5 bases). Germline assignment: CDR1 SGHTA and CDR2 FQGNSA. The CDR3 contains 13 residues. V gave up 5 bases and J gave up 5 bases, with 10 bases separating them.

The CDR3 protein is CASSQILTGELFF. The CDR3 coding sequence is TGTGCCAGCAGCCAAATTTTAACCGGGGAGCTGTTTTTT. The rearrangement links TRBV14 to TRBJ2-2; D is undetermined. V was trimmed by 2 bases and J by 5 bases, leaving 6 bases between them. The CDR3 length is 13 residues. Germline-derived CDR1 and CDR2 are SGHDN and FVKESK.

At least ten counts were recorded for this clonotype. One junction end does not reproduce the germline sequence, and a read error may be involved. The chain couples TRBV10-3 to TRBJ2-3; no clear D. CDR3 length: 13 amino acids. The germline gives CDR1 ENHRY, CDR2 SYGVKD. CDR3 bases: TGTGCCACCAGTCCGGGCCCCACAGATACGCAGTATTTT. Its protein product is CATSPGPTDTQYF.